This T cell receptor beta chain stems from a study of cytomegalovirus exposure and HLA in healthy donors. V was trimmed by 2 bases and J by 8 bases, leaving 11 bases between them. Germline V gene lookup returns CDR1 SGDLS and CDR2 YYNGEE. The CDR3 is 13 amino acids. Use of 60 Vbeta and 13 Jbeta primers characterized the PCR. Generated by immunoSEQ multiplex PCR, the TCRdb table keeps only in-frame clones and is missing some. This table holds some 200,000 clones, 75% to 80% found once. The source of this sequence is a female donor in good health and CMV-seronegative. Sequenced: PBMCs. The V gene is TRBV9, the J gene TRBJ1-5; D is uncertain. The chain's CDR3 is CASSVGPGEPQHF. DNA for the CDR3: TGTGCCAGCAGCGTGGGCCCCGGGGAGCCCCAGCATTTT.